The 11 T cell receptor beta chains below all came from one sample that was sequenced in a study of OX40 agonist ivuxolimab in advanced cancers. The table came from immunoSEQ multiplex PCR; TCRdb's copy has only in-frame clones and leaves some out. Of 40,000 to 45,000 clones listed, roughly 80% are singletons. The sequenced sample was CD4+ or CD8+ T cells sorted from blood, obtained in a trial of the OX40 agonist ivuxolimab. Receptor source: an adult with an advanced solid tumor such as melanoma, head and neck, liver or kidney cancer.

The chain uses TRBV6-6 and TRBJ1-1; no reliable D call. The CDR3 is 15 amino acids. Trimming stripped 5 bases from V and 1 base from J, with 14 bases between. The germline gives CDR1 MNHNY, CDR2 SVGAGI (reference sequence). The CDR3, as DNA: TGTGCCAGCAGTCCTATTAGTCGGGCGAACACTGAAGCTTTCTTT. Translation: CASSPISRANTEAFF.

CDR3 bases: TGTGCCAGCAGCTTAGGACGGGCCTCTGGAAACACCATATATTTT. Amino acids: CASSLGRASGNTIYF. The chain joins TRBV7-6 to TRBJ1-3; D call uncertain. Trimming shortened V by 1 base and J by 0 bases, and 7 bases separated the two germline ends. This CDR3 has 15 residues. CDR1 is SGHVS and CDR2 is FNYEAQ in the germline V gene.

This sequence joins TRBV6-1 and TRBJ1-6; D is unresolved. Germline CDR1 is MNHNS and CDR2 is SASEGT. The CDR3 totals 14 residues. V gave up 3 bases and J gave up 7 bases, with 10 bases separating them. The CDR3 DNA reads as TGTGCCAGCAGTGAGCGGGTTGCAAATTCACCCCTCCACTTT. It specifies CASSERVANSPLHF.

This clone was observed a single time. The V gene is TRBV29-1, the J gene TRBJ1-2; perhaps TRBD1 as D (5 bases). Trimming removed 0 bases at V and 3 bases at J, with 14 bases between. In germline, CDR1 is SQVTM, CDR2 ANQGSEA. This CDR3 is 15 amino acids long. This chain's CDR3 is CSVEDFRGVDYGYTF. The CDR3 region has the DNA TGCAGCGTTGAAGATTTTCGGGGGGTTGACTATGGCTACACCTTC.

V gene TRBV5-1 combines with J gene TRBJ2-1, with 11 bases identical to TRBD2. Germline V lookup: CDR1 SGHRS, CDR2 YFSETQ. J gave up 6 bases and V 4 bases, and 6 bases lay outside the gene matches. The CDR3 loop spans 15 amino acids. CDR3 residues: CASSETSGTLNEQFF. The CDR3, as DNA: TGCGCCAGCAGCGAGACTAGCGGGACCCTCAATGAGCAGTTCTTC.

The sample holds one count of this clone. The rearrangement uses TRBV7-2 and TRBJ2-2; D possibly corresponds to TRBD2 (6 bases). Germline CDR1 and CDR2: SGHTA and FQGNSA. V shed 1 base and J shed 5 bases, with 11 bases lying between them. The CDR3 extends over 15 amino acids. DNA of the CDR3: TGTGCCAGCAGCTTAGTACGGGGGACGACCGGGGAGCTGTTTTTT. Translating it yields CASSLVRGTTGELFF.

The rearrangement joins TRBV5-1 to TRBJ2-5; 8 nucleotides line up with TRBD1. The V segment lost 1 base and the J segment 5 bases; nucleotides outside the gene matches: 10. Germline V gene lookup returns CDR1 SGHRS and CDR2 YFSETQ. This CDR3 has 16 residues. DNA of the CDR3: TGCGCCAGCAGCTTGATCGGCTTACAGGGGGTTGAGACCCAGTACTTC. This sequence encodes CASSLIGLQGVETQYF.

The rearrangement joins TRBV7-6 to TRBJ1-5; no clear D. Per the germline V gene, CDR1 is SGHVS and CDR2 is FNYEAQ. CDR3 length: 13 amino acids. Trimming took off 1 base at V and 5 bases at J, with 6 bases between the two ends. The CDR3 DNA reads TGTGCCAGCAGCTTAGTCCATGATCAGCCCCAGCATTTT. Translation: CASSLVHDQPQHF.

The CDR3 here is CASSLRRVGHEQFF. CDR3 bases: TGTGCCAGCAGCTTGAGAAGGGTCGGCCATGAGCAGTTCTTC. The chain has TRBV11-2 and TRBJ2-1, with unresolved D. The ends were cut back, 3 bases at V and 8 bases at J, with 14 bases in the middle. Germline V gene data show CDR1 as SGHAT and CDR2 as FQNNGV. The CDR3 is 14 residues long.

V is TRBV7-9 and J is TRBJ2-4, with no clear D. The length of the CDR3 is 11 residues. Looked up from germline, CDR1 is SEHNR and CDR2 is FQNEAQ (reference sequence). Trimming cost V 1 base and J 8 bases, with 3 bases left between them. CDR3 region: CASSLGDIQYF. The CDR3 DNA sequence: TGTGCCAGCAGCTTAGGCGACATTCAGTACTTC.

This rearrangement joins TRBV7-9 to TRBJ1-2; tentative D call: TRBD1 (5 bases). CDR3 length: 16 residues. With 0 bases removed from V and 0 bases from J, the gap between germline ends came to 11 bases. The germline V gene encodes CDR1 SEHNR and CDR2 FQNEAQ (reference sequence). CDR3 nucleotide sequence: TGTGCCAGCAGCTTAGCCAGGGACGAAGCTAACTATGGCTACACCTTC. Its translation: CASSLARDEANYGYTF.